A single sample is the source of the 29 T cell receptor beta chains below, sequenced in a study of T cells in Graves' hyperthyroidism and ophthalmopathy. Template material for amplifying TCR beta CDR3 regions consisted of RNA transcripts. HTBI primers were employed in a first-round RT-PCR of the TCR CDR3. TCRdb used MiXCR to reprocess the multiplex PCR reads, holding one entry per CDR3 protein. The table lists approximately 700,000 distinct CDR3 sequences, just under 45% of them singletons, with under 8% in the top ten. Sequencing was done on a sample of peripheral blood or thyroid tissue (not recorded which). The source is an adult man with Graves' disease, either hyperthyroidism or ophthalmopathy (not recorded which).

The rearrangement links TRBV12-5 to TRBJ1-5; 10 nucleotides line up with TRBD1. This CDR3 contains 16 residues. Per germline, CDR1 LGHNT and CDR2 FRNRAP. V dropped 0 bases and J dropped 5; count of bases not matched to a gene: 4. The CDR3 nucleotides are TGTGCTAGTGGTTTGGTAATCGGGACAGGGGATCAGCCCCAGCATTTT. Its translation is CASGLVIGTGDQPQHF.

The chain combines TRBV7-2 with TRBJ2-2; 11 bases agree with TRBD2. The germline V gene has CDR1 SGHTA and CDR2 FQGNSA. The CDR3 runs 16 residues. Trimming at V came to 5 bases and at J to 7 bases, leaving 9 bases not matched to a gene. CDR3 amino acids: CTSSLTGTSGFGELFF. CDR3 DNA sequence: TGTACCAGCAGCCTAACCGGGACTAGCGGTTTCGGGGAGCTGTTTTTT.

This clonotype came up many times. This chain links TRBV29-1 with TRBJ2-2; D may match TRBD1 or TRBD2 (5 bases each). This CDR3 region has 13 residues. The germline V and J ends were trimmed by 8 bases and 0 bases, with 10 bases remaining between them. Germline V CDR1 and CDR2: SQVTM, ANQGSEA. The CDR3 spells CSTGRTNTGELFF. CDR3 nucleotides: TGCAGCACGGGACGGACGAACACCGGGGAGCTGTTTTTT.

The chain links TRBV29-1 to TRBJ1-2, with 9 bases matching TRBD1. Germline V gene sequence: CDR1 SQVTM, CDR2 ANQGSEA. With V trimmed by 7 bases and J by 4 bases, 7 bases remained unmatched. The CDR3 is made up of 13 amino acids. CDR3 nucleotide sequence: TGCAGCGCAATCGGGACAGGGATCTATGGCTACACCTTC. Residues: CSAIGTGIYGYTF.

The count of this clonotype is one. The junction does not match germline at one end; this may be a read error. The V gene is TRBV7-2, the J gene TRBJ1-5; D unresolved. CDR1 is SGHTA, CDR2 FQGNSA, per germline. This CDR3 region has 14 residues. CDR3 amino acids: CASSLGGGNQHQHF. As DNA, the CDR3 is TGTGCCAGCAGCTTAGGAGGAGGAAATCAGCACCAGCATTTT.

Note on this clonotype: A read error may account for a junction end that differs from germline. The genes are TRBV13 and TRBJ2-7; the D gene could be TRBD1 or TRBD2 (6 bases each). The germline V gene has CDR1 PRHDT and CDR2 FYEKMQ (reference sequence). This CDR3 is built from 15 residues. CDR3 coding DNA: TGTGCCAGCAGCCTAGGGATAGGGGGGCGAGTCGAGCAGTACTTC. Its translation: CASSLGIGGRVEQYF. The variable domain in full, completed from reference TRBV13 and TRBJ2-7, reads AAGVIQSPRHLIKEKRETATLKCYPIPRHDTVYWYQQGPGQDPQFLISFYEKMQSDKGSIPDRFSAQQFSDYHSELNMSSLELGDSALYFCASSLGIGGRVEQYFGPGTRLTVT.

On this clonotype itself: One base away lies a much larger clone, so this may be a sequencing read error. The chain joins TRBV5-1 to TRBJ1-4, with D unresolved. The germline CDR1 and CDR2 sequences are SGHRS and YFSETQ. This CDR3 comprises 14 residues. The CDR3 here is CANSLEGGNEKLFF. The CDR3 DNA follows: TGCGCCAACAGCTTGGAAGGTGGGAATGAAAAACTGTTTTTT. The full variable domain, completed using reference TRBV5-1 and TRBJ1-4, is KAGVTQTPRYLIKTRGQQVTLSCSPISGHRSVSWYQQTPGQGLQFLFEYFSETQRNKGNFPGRFSGRQFSNSRSEMNVSTLELGDSALYLCANSLEGGNEKLFFGSGTQLSVL.

The chain recombines TRBV2 with TRBJ1-2; TRBD1 aligns across 8 bases. Germline CDR1 is SNHLY and CDR2 is FYNNEI. The V segment lost 8 bases and the J segment 5 bases; nucleotides outside the gene matches: 10. The CDR3 has 14 amino acids. CDR3 region: CASGGQAVAYGYTF. CDR3 DNA sequence: TGTGCCAGCGGGGGACAGGCCGTAGCATATGGCTACACCTTC.

This clonotype was picked up one time. The chain combines TRBV2 with TRBJ2-3, with D perhaps matching TRBD1 (5 bases). The germline V gene has CDR1 SNHLY and CDR2 FYNNEI. This CDR3 region has 12 residues. Trimming removed 7 bases at V and 8 bases at J, with 13 bases between. The CDR3 reads CASTPRQGTQYF. CDR3 in DNA: TGTGCCAGCACCCCCCGCCAGGGTACGCAGTATTTT.

V is TRBV10-2 and J is TRBJ1-2, with D possibly being TRBD1 (5 bases). Germline V gene sequence: CDR1 WSHSY, CDR2 SAAADI. Trimming removed 0 bases from V and 8 bases from J, with 16 bases in between. The CDR3 is 15 amino acids. The CDR3 region has the DNA TGCGCCAGCAGTGAGTCGAAGCCAGGGACCTTCGGCTACACCTTC. As protein: CASSESKPGTFGYTF.

This clonotype has just a few counts. DNA of the CDR3: TGCAGTGCTAGAGACCTCGATGGGCATCGTCCTGAAAAACTGTTTTTT. This sequence encodes CSARDLDGHRPEKLFF. This chain uses TRBV20-1 with TRBJ1-4; D is undetermined. With 0 bases removed from V and 7 bases from J, the gap between germline ends came to 18 bases. This CDR3 region has 16 residues. The germline V gene has CDR1 DFQATT and CDR2 SNEGSKA (reference sequence).

This clonotype was counted ten times or more. The chain uses TRBV10-3 and TRBJ1-2; TRBD1 agrees at 7 bases. Germline CDR1 and CDR2: ENHRY and SYGVKD. The V gene end was trimmed by 4 bases and the J gene end by 6 bases; junction bases not matched to a gene: 5. The CDR3 contains 13 residues. The CDR3 nucleotides read TGTGCCATCAGTGGGGGGACAGTGAATGGCTACACCTTC. It specifies CAISGGTVNGYTF.

In its sample, this clonotype was seen many times. The CDR3 protein is CASSEEGVNYGYTF. The CDR3 nucleotides read TGTGCCAGCAGTGAAGAAGGGGTTAACTATGGCTACACCTTC. The V and J genes are TRBV6-1 and TRBJ1-2; tentatively, D is TRBD1 (5 bases). V was shortened by 1 base and J by 1 base, with 7 bases between the two germline ends. Looked up from germline, CDR1 is MNHNS and CDR2 is SASEGT. The CDR3 consists of 14 residues.

In this sample, this clonotype turned up many times. CDR3 residues: CASRDTSGNTIYF. CDR3 coding DNA: TGTGCCAGCAGGGACACCTCTGGAAACACCATATATTTT. This chain links TRBV2 with TRBJ1-3, with D perhaps matching TRBD1 (5 bases). The CDR3 is 13 residues long. V lost 6 bases, J lost 0 bases, and 6 bases lay in between. Germline CDR1 SNHLY, CDR2 FYNNEI.

The chain employs TRBV9 and TRBJ2-5; TRBD2 matches at 16 bases. The CDR3 runs to 16 residues. Trimming at V came to 2 bases and at J to 2 bases, leaving 0 bases not matched to a gene. Germline V gene sequence: CDR1 SGDLS, CDR2 YYNGEE. Here the CDR3 DNA reads TGTGCCAGCAGCGTGGGACTAGCGGGAGGGCAAGAGACCCAGTACTTC. Protein product: CASSVGLAGGQETQYF.

This clonotype appeared a few times. The rearrangement uses TRBV5-1 and TRBJ1-1; 7 nucleotides agree with TRBD1. V shed 1 base and J 3 bases; nucleotides not matched to a gene: 6. The CDR3 is made up of 15 amino acids. Germline CDR1 reads SGHRS; CDR2 reads YFSETQ. The CDR3 DNA sequence: TGCGCCAGCAGCTTGAGACAGGGTTTTGACACTGAAGCTTTCTTT. This encodes CASSLRQGFDTEAFF.

The V call is TRBV20-1, the J call TRBJ1-2, with 8 bases matching TRBD1. V lost 1 base and J lost 7; bases outside the gene matches: 8. Germline-derived CDR1 and CDR2 are DFQATT and SNEGSKA (reference sequence). The CDR3 runs 14 residues. CDR3 amino acids: CSARGEGQGGGYTF. Here the CDR3 DNA reads TGCAGTGCTAGAGGCGAAGGACAGGGCGGTGGCTACACCTTC.

This chain connects TRBV20-1 to TRBJ1-6, with TRBD1 identical over 7 bases. CDR1 and CDR2 from the germline V gene are DFQATT and SNEGSKA (reference sequence). The ends lost 2 bases at V and 0 bases at J; junction bases unmatched: 4. The CDR3 spans 16 residues. The CDR3 DNA reads TGCAGTGCTAGAAGGGCAGGGGGCTCCTATAATTCACCCCTCCACTTT. Encoded protein: CSARRAGGSYNSPLHF.

CDR3 residues: CSPSLGADYGYTF. For the CDR3, the DNA is TGCAGTCCCTCACTGGGGGCTGACTATGGCTACACCTTC. This rearrangement joins TRBV29-1 to TRBJ1-2; a weak D match, TRBD1 (6 bases). Germline V lookup: CDR1 SQVTM, CDR2 ANQGSEA. This CDR3 contains 13 residues. Complete variable domain (other parts from reference TRBV29-1 and TRBJ1-2): SAVISQKPSRDICQRGTSLTIQCQVDSQVTMMFWYRQQPGQSLTLIATANQGSEATYESGFVIDKFPISRPNLTFSTLTVSNMSPEDSSIYLCSPSLGADYGYTFGSGTRLTVV.

V is TRBV10-3 and J is TRBJ1-3, with TRBD1 matching 8 bases. V trimming: 6 bases; J trimming: 8 bases; junction bases outside the gene matches: 3. The CDR3 totals 12 residues. Looked up from germline, CDR1 is ENHRY and CDR2 is SYGVKD. The CDR3 spells CAISADRDTIYF. CDR3 nucleotide sequence: TGTGCCATCAGCGCGGACAGGGACACCATATATTTT.

The gene calls are TRBV24-1 and TRBJ2-5; possibly TRBD1 for D (7 bases). The CDR3 loop spans 17 amino acids. V lost 4 bases to trimming and J lost 3 bases, with 20 bases between them. Germline values: CDR1 KGHDR, CDR2 SFDVKD. For the CDR3, the DNA is TGTGCCACCAGTGACCCCTCGGGGGAAGGGGGCAAAGAGACCCAGTACTTC. This gives the protein CATSDPSGEGGKETQYF.

The chain recombines TRBV2 with TRBJ1-5; no firm D call. With 4 bases removed from V and 2 bases from J, the gap between germline ends came to 9 bases. Germline V CDR1 and CDR2: SNHLY, FYNNEI. The CDR3 totals 14 residues. The CDR3 DNA reads as TGTGCCAGCAGTGTCGAGATAGGCAATCAGCCCCAGCATTTT. It yields the protein CASSVEIGNQPQHF.

This clonotype was counted a few times. A junction boundary mismatches the germline segment, possibly from a read error. The chain recombines TRBV5-1 with TRBJ1-2; unclear D gene. The CDR3 extends over 15 amino acids. Germline V gene data show CDR1 as SGHRS and CDR2 as YFSETQ. CDR3 amino acids: CASSGAPITNYGYTF. CDR3 coding DNA: TGTGCCAGCTCGGGAGCCCCAATTACCAACTATGGCTACACCTTC.

In this sample, this clonotype turned up many times. The CDR3 bases are TGTGCCAGCAGCCCCAGGGTCGACACTGAAGCTTTCTTT. It is translated as CASSPRVDTEAFF. V gene TRBV7-9 combines with J gene TRBJ1-1; D may be TRBD1 (5 bases). The CDR3 consists of 13 residues. Between the trimmed V and J ends, which lost 5 bases and 3 bases, there was a span of 10 bases. The germline gives CDR1 SEHNR, CDR2 FQNEAQ (reference sequence).

This clonotype was detected ten times or more. This chain joins TRBV7-6 and TRBJ1-1; D may be TRBD1 (6 bases). V lost 4 bases and J lost 8, with 17 bases in between. Germline V lookup: CDR1 SGHVS, CDR2 FNYEAQ. CDR3 size: 14 residues. The CDR3 region is CASSSGQSPLEAFF. CDR3 DNA: TGTGCCAGCAGCTCCGGACAGTCTCCCCTGGAAGCTTTCTTT. Drawing the rest from reference TRBV7-6 and TRBJ1-1, the complete variable domain is GAGVSQSPRYKVTKRGQDVALRCDPISGHVSLYWYRQALGQGPEFLTYFNYEAQQDKSGLPNDRFSAERPEGSISTLTIQRTEQRDSAMYRCASSSGQSPLEAFFGQGTRLTVV.

The genes are TRBV9 and TRBJ1-4; maybe TRBD1 (5 bases). The V end was cut by 0 bases, the J end by 8 bases, with 17 bases between. The CDR3 totals 16 residues. Germline CDR1 is SGDLS and CDR2 is YYNGEE. Here the CDR3 DNA reads TGTGCCAGCAGCGTAGTAGAGGGGATAGCCGGCGAAAAACTGTTTTTT. Protein: CASSVVEGIAGEKLFF. Variable domain in full (rest from reference TRBV9 and TRBJ1-4): DSGVTQTPKHLITATGQRVTLRCSPRSGDLSVYWYQQSLDQGLQFLIQYYNGEERAKGNILERFSAQQFPDLHSELNLSSLELGDSALYFCASSVVEGIAGEKLFFGSGTQLSVL.

A note on this clonotype: Given a much more abundant clone one base away, this may be a read error. Without the conserved terminal phenylalanine or tryptophan, this CDR3 likely stems from a read error. This chain uses TRBV15 with TRBJ1-1; TRBD1 is a possible D gene (5 bases). Germline loops: CDR1 LNHNV, CDR2 YYDKDF (reference sequence). The CDR3 consists of 15 residues. V was trimmed by 0 bases and J by 5 bases, leaving 13 bases between them. Here the CDR3 reads CATSREPGEFTEAFL. As DNA, the CDR3 is TGTGCCACCAGCAGAGAGCCGGGGGAATTTACTGAAGCTTTCCTT.

This clonotype was found many times. The chain joins TRBV29-1 to TRBJ1-2, with TRBD1 matching 9 bases. The CDR3 has 13 amino acids. V shed 5 bases and J 6 bases; nucleotides not matched to a gene: 7. The germline CDR1 and CDR2 sequences are SQVTM and ANQGSEA. CDR3 bases: TGCAGCGTTCCGGACAGGGGTGACGATGGCTACACCTTC. Amino acid sequence: CSVPDRGDDGYTF.

V and J are TRBV25-1 and TRBJ1-6; no reliable D call. V lost 9 bases and J lost 5, with 11 bases in between. The germline gives CDR1 MGHDK, CDR2 SYGVNS. This CDR3 is 13 amino acids long. The CDR3 DNA is TGTGCCAGTGGTCGGAGTAATAATTCACCCCTCCACTTT. Protein product: CASGRSNNSPLHF.